The source of this T cell receptor beta chain is a study of T cell responses to AZD1222 COVID-19 vaccine. Germline V gene lookup returns CDR1 LNHDA and CDR2 SQIVND (reference sequence). Trimming cost V 1 base and J 7 bases; bases outside gene matches: 3. This CDR3 comprises 14 residues. Here immunoSEQ multiplex PCR was the method, and the copy in TCRdb shows in-frame clones only, minus some. This table has some 200,000 clones, approximately 94% appearing once. The sequence came from an adult who received the MenACWY meningococcal vaccine as a control. The sample here was peripheral blood, taken 28 days after the second dose of the MenACWY control vaccine. This chain connects TRBV19 to TRBJ2-2, with 7 bases aligning to TRBD2. The CDR3 DNA sequence: TGTGCCAGTAGTATAGGGACTAGTTACGGGGAGCTGTTTTTT. This codes for CASSIGTSYGELFF.